This T cell receptor (beta chain) comes out of a study of a mutant IDH1 vaccine in newly diagnosed glioma. For the study at large: Vaccinations were initiated 4-6 weeks following radiotherapy alone, or were given together with temozolomide cycles.

The repertoire was sequenced with immunoSEQ multiplex PCR; TCRdb's copy has only in-frame clones and lacks some. The profile shows tens of thousands of clones, around four fifths of them singletons. V lost 3 bases and J 5 bases, leaving 7 bases between the germline ends. The CDR3 runs 13 residues. Germline V gene data show CDR1 as SGHNT and CDR2 as YENEEA. A word on this clone: Its antigen remains unknown.

Time point: week 35, safety follow-up. It was 300 ug of mutant IDH1 20-mer peptide that made up each vaccine dose, given with topical imiquimod. The source is a man younger than 45 with glioma. The chain recombines TRBV11-3 with TRBJ2-2; unclear D gene. The sample in question was PBMCs, obtained from a glioma patient whose treatment included an IDH1 peptide vaccine. This CDR3 reads CASSLGYTGELFF. As DNA, the CDR3 is TGTGCCAGCAGCTTGGGTTATACCGGGGAGCTGTTTTTT.